A single sample is the source of the 13 T cell receptor beta chains below, sequenced in a study of T cell responses to AZD1222 COVID-19 vaccine. Libraries were prepared by immunoSEQ multiplex PCR; TCRdb keeps only in-frame clonotypes and omits some of them. This sample has around 120,000 clones, with around 82% found just once. The sample consisted of peripheral blood, taken on day 0 of AZD1222 vaccination. These receptor sequences come from an adult in good health.

This chain connects TRBV11-2 to TRBJ1-2; D is unclear. The CDR3 spans 12 residues. Germline V gene sequence: CDR1 SGHAT, CDR2 FQNNGV. Deletions cut 8 bases from V and 8 bases from J, with 15 bases between. CDR3: CASGTDGSGYTF. CDR3 DNA sequence: TGTGCCAGCGGAACGGACGGTAGCGGCTACACCTTC.

This clone showed up just once. This sequence joins TRBV11-1 and TRBJ2-4; perhaps D is TRBD1 or TRBD2 (5 bases each). V was shortened by 1 base and J by 1 base, with 11 bases between the two germline ends. This CDR3 has 16 residues. Looked up from germline, CDR1 is SGHAT and CDR2 is FQDESV (reference sequence). CDR3 in DNA: TGTGCCAGCAGCTTAGGGGGGATGAAGGCCAAAAACATTCAGTACTTC. It yields the protein CASSLGGMKAKNIQYF. Looking up the rest from reference TRBV11-1 and TRBJ2-4 gives the full variable domain: EAEVAQSPRYKITEKSQAVAFWCDPISGHATLYWYRQILGQGPELLVQFQDESVVDDSQLPKDRFSAERLKGVDSTLKIQPAELGDSAMYLCASSLGGMKAKNIQYFGAGTRLSVL.

The CDR3 bases are TGCGCCAGCAGCTTGGGGTTTGGAGGCATTCGGTCGTACGAGCAGTACTTC. It codes for CASSLGFGGIRSYEQYF. The chain combines TRBV5-1 with TRBJ2-7; D is perhaps TRBD2 (5 bases). CDR1 and CDR2 from the germline V gene are SGHRS and YFSETQ. The CDR3 sequence is 17 residues long. V was trimmed by 0 bases and J by 4 bases, leaving 20 bases between them.

V gene TRBV7-8 combines with J gene TRBJ1-1, with D possibly being TRBD1 (5 bases). Germline lookup yields CDR1 SGHVS and CDR2 FQNEAQ. V lost 1 base to trimming and J lost 8 bases, with 14 bases between them. This CDR3 has 14 residues. The CDR3: CASSLGSRVVEAFF. The DNA of the CDR3 is TGTGCCAGCAGCTTAGGAAGCAGGGTTGTGGAAGCTTTCTTT.

The genes are TRBV2 and TRBJ2-7, with D maybe TRBD1 (6 bases). Per germline, CDR1 SNHLY and CDR2 FYNNEI. The CDR3 runs to 14 residues. Trimming removed 1 base from V and 0 bases from J, with 7 bases in between. The DNA of the CDR3 is TGTGCCAGCAGTGAAGGGGGGCTCTCCTACGAGCAGTACTTC. The encoded protein is CASSEGGLSYEQYF.

The V call is TRBV4-1, the J call TRBJ1-2; 9 bases line up with TRBD1. Germline V gene lookup returns CDR1 MGHRA and CDR2 YSYEKL. The junction had 7 bases not matched to a gene; V was cut back by 3 bases and J by 2 bases. The CDR3 is 16 amino acids. This chain's CDR3 is CASSQDTGTGNYGYTF. The CDR3 nucleotides are TGCGCCAGCAGCCAGGATACCGGGACAGGGAACTATGGCTACACCTTC.

The chain combines TRBV19 with TRBJ1-1; maybe TRBD1 (5 bases). This CDR3 spans 14 amino acids. Germline V gives CDR1 LNHDA, CDR2 SQIVND (reference sequence). Trimming pared 0 bases from V and 7 bases from J, leaving 12 bases between. CDR3 DNA: TGTGCCAGTAGTATAGATCTTGGGGGACTTGAAGCTTTCTTT. This sequence encodes CASSIDLGGLEAFF.

This chain uses TRBV7-2 with TRBJ2-1; a weak D match, TRBD2 (6 bases). The CDR3 has 16 amino acids. Trimming left V 1 base short and J 7 bases short, with 17 bases between. CDR1 and CDR2 (germline): SGHTA, FQGNSA. The CDR3 DNA reads TGTGCCAGCAGCTTAGTGAGGACTACCCCGGGGAATGAGCAGTTCTTC. Protein: CASSLVRTTPGNEQFF.

This chain connects TRBV14 to TRBJ1-6, with D hard to call. V was pared by 0 bases and J by 7 bases, with 7 bases between. The germline V gene encodes CDR1 SGHDN and CDR2 FVKESK. The CDR3 runs to 14 residues. The CDR3 DNA sequence: TGTGCCAGCAGCCAAGATATGGGCAATTCACCCCTCCACTTT. This sequence encodes CASSQDMGNSPLHF.

As for this clone: At one boundary the junction diverges from the germline segment, which might be a read error. V and J are TRBV7-7 and TRBJ1-4; 10 positions agree with TRBD1. Germline V gives CDR1 SSHAT, CDR2 FNYEAQ (reference sequence). CDR3 size: 14 residues. This chain's CDR3 is CASSPGTGAEKLFF. Here the CDR3 DNA reads TGTGCTAGCAGCCCAGGGACAGGGGCTGAAAAACTGTTTTTT.

The J gene is TRBJ1-1, the V gene TRBV7-2; D gene unclear. Looked up from germline, CDR1 is SGHTA and CDR2 is FQGNSA. The CDR3 extends over 14 amino acids. Trimming left V 5 bases short and J 3 bases short, with 13 bases between. CDR3: CASSPRGLDTEAFF. CDR3 DNA: TGTGCCAGCAGCCCCCGGGGTCTGGACACTGAAGCTTTCTTT.

The CDR3 DNA reads as TGTGCCAGCAGCATCTTCGACAGGGCCAATTCACCCCTCCACTTT. It encodes CASSIFDRANSPLHF. The gene calls are TRBV9 and TRBJ1-6; 7 nucleotides align to TRBD1. The ends lost 4 bases at V and 7 bases at J; junction bases unmatched: 8. CDR3 length: 15 amino acids. CDR1 SGDLS and CDR2 YYNGEE come from the germline V gene.

The chain joins TRBV5-1 to TRBJ2-1; a weak D match, TRBD2 (6 bases). Per the germline V gene, CDR1 is SGHRS and CDR2 is YFSETQ. The CDR3 has 14 residues. Trimming removed 4 bases from V and 8 bases from J, with 16 bases in between. This CDR3 reads CASSRGPPGDEQFF. The CDR3 DNA sequence: TGCGCCAGCAGCAGGGGACCGCCGGGGGATGAGCAGTTCTTC.